This entry lists 18 T cell receptor beta chains sequenced from one sample in a study of Graves' ophthalmopathy and Graves' hyperthyroidism. Transcripts of RNA were the source for amplifying TCR beta CDR3 regions. HTBI primers were employed in first-round RT-PCR, then a second-round multiplex PCR followed. TCRdb re-analysed the multiplex PCR reads in MiXCR, keeping a single row per CDR3 protein. The data hold roughly 410,000 distinct CDR3 sequences, with 15% observed a single time. The sample was peripheral blood. The receptor source for this set is a woman in her late teens or twenties with stable Graves' hyperthyroidism.

Ten or more counts support this clonotype. The chain is built from TRBV7-3 and TRBJ2-7; the D is unclear. This CDR3 is built from 13 residues. Germline V CDR1 and CDR2: SGHTA, FQGTGA. V lost 3 bases and J lost 6, with 12 bases in between. The CDR3 DNA sequence: TGTGCCAGCAGCTTGGCCGGGTTGGGCGAGCAGTACTTC. It translates to CASSLAGLGEQYF.

In its sample, this clonotype was seen a few times. The junction departs from the called germline gene at one end, perhaps through a read error. V gene TRBV6-5 combines with J gene TRBJ2-2; tentatively, D is TRBD1 or TRBD2 (5 bases each). The CDR3 extends over 14 amino acids. The germline V gene encodes CDR1 MNHEY and CDR2 SVGAGI. The CDR3 DNA sequence: TGTGCCAGCAGTTCTACAGGAGACACCGGGGAGCTGTGTTTT. Amino acid sequence: CASSSTGDTGELCF.

This clonotype was observed a handful of times. J is TRBJ1-1 and V is TRBV5-1, with 9 bases lining up with TRBD1. The CDR3 loop spans 12 amino acids. Per germline, CDR1 SGHRS and CDR2 YFSETQ. Trimming cost V 1 base and J 11 bases; bases outside gene matches: 3. The CDR3 coding sequence is TGCGCCAGCAGCTTGACAGGGGGCGAGGCTTTCTTT. Protein: CASSLTGGEAFF.

CDR3 loop: CASSPAQGALYEQYF. The CDR3 DNA sequence: TGTGCCAGCAGCCCCGCCCAGGGGGCCCTATACGAGCAGTACTTC. The chain links TRBV7-9 to TRBJ2-7; 8 bases map to TRBD1. The CDR3 extends over 15 amino acids. Unmatched junction bases numbered 10, after V lost 5 bases and J lost 4 bases. CDR1 and CDR2 (germline): SEHNR, FQNEAQ (reference sequence).

At least ten counts were recorded for this clonotype. The gene calls are TRBV6-5 and TRBJ1-5; TRBD1 agrees at 10 bases. Unmatched junction bases numbered 14, after V lost 1 base and J lost 2 bases. The CDR3 runs to 20 residues. The germline gives CDR1 MNHEY, CDR2 SVGAGI. CDR3: CASSYWGKGQGRIGNQPQHF. The CDR3 DNA reads as TGTGCCAGCAGTTACTGGGGAAAGGGACAGGGGAGGATTGGCAATCAGCCCCAGCATTTT.

This clonotype was recorded many times. The V and J genes are TRBV11-2 and TRBJ2-5; maybe TRBD1 (5 bases). This CDR3 has 13 residues. Trimming shortened V by 2 bases and J by 5 bases, and 9 bases separated the two germline ends. The germline CDR1 and CDR2 sequences are SGHAT and FQNNGV. CDR3 region: CASSLKGAETQYF. CDR3 bases: TGTGCCAGCAGCTTAAAAGGGGCCGAGACCCAGTACTTC.

With regard to this clonotype: Given a much more abundant clone one base away, this may be a read error. The rearrangement uses TRBV7-2 and TRBJ2-7; D unclear. Germline lookup yields CDR1 SGHTA and CDR2 FQGNSA. The CDR3 extends over 13 amino acids. DNA for the CDR3: TGTTCCAGCAGCTTAGTGCATCCCTACGAGCAGTACTTC. It translates to CSSSLVHPYEQYF.

This clonotype was found many times. V usage is TRBV12-3 or TRBV12-4 and J usage is TRBJ2-7, with D possibly being TRBD1 (5 bases). V was pared by 5 bases and J by 5 bases, with 13 bases between. The CDR3 has 13 amino acids. CDR3 in DNA: TGTGCCAGCAGTCTCCCAGGGATCCACGAGCAGTACTTC. Its translation: CASSLPGIHEQYF.

The J gene is TRBJ2-7, the V gene TRBV30; D gene ambiguous. Germline V lookup: CDR1 GTSNPN, CDR2 SVGIG (reference sequence). V shed 2 bases and J shed 2 bases, with 4 bases lying between them. CDR3 size: 11 residues. Here the CDR3 reads CAWSPPYEQYF. As DNA, the CDR3 is TGTGCCTGGAGTCCACCCTACGAGCAGTACTTC.

This clonotype was counted ten times or more. The chain links TRBV20-1 to TRBJ1-1; D ambiguous. Trimming removed 5 bases at V and 6 bases at J, with 22 bases between. The CDR3 totals 15 residues. The germline V gene encodes CDR1 DFQATT and CDR2 SNEGSKA (reference sequence). The CDR3 sequence: CSASHPHLLEAEAFF. DNA of the CDR3: TGCAGTGCTTCCCACCCGCACCTGCTAGAAGCTGAAGCTTTCTTT.

J is TRBJ1-1 and V is TRBV6-2 or TRBV6-3; tentatively, D is TRBD1 (5 bases). Germline assignment: CDR1 MNHEY and CDR2 SVGEGT. V lost 6 bases to trimming and J lost 3 bases, with 11 bases between them. The CDR3 runs to 13 residues. As DNA, the CDR3 is TGTGCCAGCAGGATTGGACAAGACACTGAAGCTTTCTTT. Translating it yields CASRIGQDTEAFF.

This clonotype was recorded many times. CDR3 DNA: TGTGCCAGCAGCCTGGGACAGGGTTCACCCCTCCACTTT. This translates into CASSLGQGSPLHF. The chain carries TRBV11-3 and TRBJ1-6; 9 nucleotides match TRBD1. Germline CDR1 is SGHNT and CDR2 is YENEEA. This CDR3 region has 13 residues. The ends lost 5 bases at V and 9 bases at J; junction bases unmatched: 2.

This clonotype was detected a few times. The gene calls are TRBV5-1 and TRBJ2-2, with D hard to call. The V end lost 4 bases, the J end lost 0 bases, and 13 bases lay between the germline ends. The germline CDR1 and CDR2 sequences are SGHRS and YFSETQ. The CDR3 runs to 16 residues. CDR3: CASSPIVGANTGELFF. CDR3 bases: TGCGCCAGCAGCCCCATTGTAGGAGCGAACACCGGGGAGCTGTTTTTT.

This clonotype has more than one count but fewer than ten. The J gene is TRBJ1-1, the V gene TRBV6-1, with TRBD1 identical over 7 bases. Germline lookup yields CDR1 MNHNS and CDR2 SASEGT. V lost 2 bases, J lost 6 bases, and 9 bases stayed unmatched. CDR3 size: 15 residues. This CDR3 reads CASSEIRGKAAEAFF. In DNA, the CDR3 is TGTGCCAGCAGTGAAATCAGGGGGAAGGCAGCTGAAGCTTTCTTT.

This clonotype was counted many times. This chain uses TRBV6-5 with TRBJ1-2, with D unresolved. The CDR3 is made up of 11 amino acids. Germline values: CDR1 MNHEY, CDR2 SVGAGI. V dropped 7 bases and J dropped 6 bases, with 9 bases sitting between them. CDR3 nucleotides: TGTGCCAGCACGGCCGGGAATGGCTACACCTTC. It yields the protein CASTAGNGYTF.

Comments on this clonotype: The conserved final phenylalanine or tryptophan is absent from the CDR3, which likely points to a read error. The chain links TRBV12-3 or TRBV12-4 to TRBJ2-7; weak D call: TRBD2 (7 bases). Trimming took 8 bases from V and 6 from J, leaving 17 bases between them. The CDR3 is made up of 13 amino acids. The CDR3 protein is CASSLGGAGEQYL. The CDR3 bases are TGTGCCAGCTCACTGGGGGGGGCAGGCGAGCAGTACCTC.

This clonotype showed up many times. This chain connects TRBV4-1 to TRBJ2-7, with D tentatively TRBD1 (6 bases). Trimming pared 6 bases from V and 4 bases from J, leaving 19 bases between. The CDR3 extends over 15 amino acids. Germline values: CDR1 MGHRA, CDR2 YSYEKL. CDR3 amino acids: CASSVRSGETYEQYF. The CDR3 DNA is TGCGCCAGCAGTGTTAGGTCAGGGGAAACTTACGAGCAGTACTTC.

This clonotype showed up many times. The genes are TRBV20-1 and TRBJ1-3, with 7 bases that match TRBD1. Unmatched junction bases numbered 8, after V lost 3 bases and J lost 3 bases. Germline CDR1 DFQATT, CDR2 SNEGSKA (reference sequence). The CDR3 extends over 15 amino acids. The CDR3 DNA reads TGCAGTGCTAGCGATGGGAGACAGGGTGGAAACACCATATATTTT. It yields the protein CSASDGRQGGNTIYF.